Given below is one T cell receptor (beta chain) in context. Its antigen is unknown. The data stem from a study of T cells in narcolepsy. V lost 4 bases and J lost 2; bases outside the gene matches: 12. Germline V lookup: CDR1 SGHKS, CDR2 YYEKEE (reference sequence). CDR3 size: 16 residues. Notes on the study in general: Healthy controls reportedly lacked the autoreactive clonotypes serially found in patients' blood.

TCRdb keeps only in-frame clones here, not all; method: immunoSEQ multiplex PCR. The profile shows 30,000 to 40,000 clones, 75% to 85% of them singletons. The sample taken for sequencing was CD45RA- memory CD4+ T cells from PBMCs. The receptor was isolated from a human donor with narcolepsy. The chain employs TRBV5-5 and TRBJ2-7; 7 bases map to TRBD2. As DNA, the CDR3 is TGTGCCAGCAGCCTTCTACCCCTAGCGGAGCCCTACGAGCAGTACTTC. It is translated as CASSLLPLAEPYEQYF.